This TCR beta chain comes out of a study of blood T cell repertoires in COVID-19 (dated by TCRdb to between 2020 and 2021). Background on the whole study: Collaborator samples came from the United States, Italy and Spain and covered acute and convalescent phases of COVID-19. A freely available public database, intended as a resource for researchers studying the immune response to SARS-CoV-2, is where the repertoires were released. The prospective study material was composed of cDNA or gDNA derived from T cells, B-cell-depleted T cells, or PBMCs. Deeply sampled blood TCRbeta repertoires from subjects exposed to, actively infected with, or recovered from COVID-19 were included in the dataset. Where HLA class I and class II types were available, the types were taken from metadata supplied by the sample provider, not from assay-based typing. Samples were obtained from the ongoing ImmuneRACE study (first 160 participants) and from some 1,300 subjects provided by 6 global collaborators. The sample metadata nearly always contained a de-identified subject ID, COVID-19 status, age in years and sex.

Collaborating institutions collected whole blood in K2EDTA tubes following their own protocols. For TCRbeta analysis, collaborators shipped samples in one of three forms: frozen whole blood, isolated PBMCs, or DNA extracted from either of those sample types. Details on this clone: Its antigen remains undetermined. No base quality values were provided; no much bigger clone lies one nucleotide off.

TCRbeta CDR3 regions were amplified from genomic DNA by means of the immunoSEQ Assay, a bias-controlled multiplex PCR. The authors processed their data as follows. The number of nucleated cells in each sample was estimated by amplification of reference gene primers within the assay. To quantify the absolute abundance of each unique TCRbeta CDR3 rearrangement, sequence reads were collapsed and filtered. Productive Simpson clonality was computed per sample as the square root of Simpson's diversity index over productive rearrangements. TCRdb obtained this table from immuneACCESS and retained in-frame rearrangements with V and J assigned. These tables miss some clones; where compared with another copy, unresolved V genes account for less than half of the shortfall, and the remainder is unexplained. The V and J calls and clone size come from that table; D and trimming were worked out from the DNA. The sample table records about 36,000 clones; about three quarters of these occur just once. The ten largest account for 2% of the sample.

The CDR3 holds 12 amino acids from the cysteine to the phenylalanine. Kept here is only the CDR3 DNA, which spans 36 bases and is read in frame from base 1. The germline ends are 6 bases apart after V is trimmed by 5 bases and J by 4 bases. Overall results and qualifications from the work: How much clinical and demographic metadata was included differed by source and by participant, and the metadata was provided uncurated.

This receptor chain uses TRBV12-3 or TRBV12-4 and TRBJ1-5, with the identity of the D gene unclear. Sample: peripheral blood. This TCR came from a man in his sixties with active COVID-19. Here the CDR3 is given as CASSPLNQPQHF. The sequenced DNA is TGTGCCAGCAGTCCGTTAAATCAGCCCCAGCATTTT.